The 29 T cell receptor beta chains given below trace back to one sample, sequenced in a study of regulatory T cells in long-lasting Graves disease (dated by TCRdb to 2020 to 2023). The receptor library was made with multiplex PCR. TCRdb records Illumina HiSeq 4000 as the sequencer. CDR3 regions were amplified by Arm-PCR with iRepertoire HTBI primers to construct TCR beta libraries. TCRdb reprocessing: public reads trimmed at Q25 with fastp, clones called with MiXCR, in-frame beta chains kept. Every distinct CDR3 protein forms one entry, paired with its most common genes and DNA. The sample table records some 470,000 distinct CDR3 sequences; 20% to 25% of these occur just once. Jointly, the top ten make up about 6.6% of the sample. The intended sense of this specimen's time point label: persistent/refractory GD, antithyroid drugs over 5 years with positive TRAb. For both TCR sequencing and RNA sequencing, RNA was extracted from PBMCs in TRIzol.

This specimen consisted of peripheral blood mononuclear cells (PBMCs), obtained when the disease was refractory, from a patient treated with antithyroid drugs. The receptors were sampled from a female donor with Graves disease.

This clonotype was recorded many times. The rearrangement uses TRBV15 and TRBJ1-4; 7 nucleotides match TRBD1. Germline CDR1 LNHNV, CDR2 YYDKDF (reference sequence). Trimming removed 1 base from V and 5 bases from J; junction bases left unmatched: 4. The CDR3 contains 15 residues. The CDR3 sequence: CATSRVGQSNEKLFF. The CDR3 DNA is TGTGCCACCAGCAGAGTGGGACAGAGCAATGAAAAACTGTTTTTT. The full variable domain, its missing parts supplied by reference TRBV15 and TRBJ1-4, is DAMVIQNPRYQVTQFGKPVTLSCSQTLNHNVMYWYQQKSSQAPKLLFHYYDKDFNNEADTPDNFQSRRPNTSFCFLDIRSPGLGDTAMYLCATSRVGQSNEKLFFGSGTQLSVL.

The table lists this clonotype with a few counts. This chain links TRBV7-3 with TRBJ2-2; 11 nucleotides match TRBD2. Germline V gives CDR1 SGHTA, CDR2 FQGTGA. With 5 bases clipped from V and 3 bases from J, the junction kept 5 bases outside the gene matches. The CDR3 length is 16 residues. The CDR3 reads CASSPGTSGYTGELFF. CDR3 DNA: TGTGCCAGCAGCCCAGGGACTAGCGGTTACACCGGGGAGCTGTTTTTT.

This clonotype appeared many times. V gene TRBV11-1 combines with J gene TRBJ2-2; D not resolved. Germline V gene lookup returns CDR1 SGHAT and CDR2 FQDESV (reference sequence). The CDR3 sequence is 14 residues long. The ends were cut back, 5 bases at V and 4 bases at J, with 11 bases in the middle. The CDR3 loop is CASSMPAGTGELFF. Written as DNA, the CDR3 is TGTGCCAGCAGCATGCCGGCAGGCACCGGGGAGCTGTTTTTT.

This chain joins TRBV3-1 and TRBJ2-7; D is perhaps TRBD1 (6 bases). CDR1 is LGHDT and CDR2 is YNNKEL in the germline V gene (reference sequence). V lost 4 bases and J lost 3, with 13 bases in between. The CDR3 consists of 14 residues. CDR3 bases: TGTGCCAGCAGCCCGGACAGTGGGATCTACGAGCAGTACTTC. Translating it yields CASSPDSGIYEQYF.

This clonotype was counted between two and nine times. The rearrangement joins TRBV28 to TRBJ2-3, with a tentative D call TRBD1 (5 bases). Germline values: CDR1 MDHEN, CDR2 SYDVKM. V was cut by 2 bases and J by 6 bases, with 21 bases left in between. The length of the CDR3 is 17 residues. The CDR3 DNA reads TGTGCCAGCAGTTTAGGCTTGACAGCGAGTCTTGAGGATACGCAGTATTTT. Translated, it gives CASSLGLTASLEDTQYF.

The chain uses TRBV4-1 and TRBJ2-7; no definite D call. From germline, CDR1 is MGHRA and CDR2 YSYEKL. The CDR3 is 13 amino acids. The V and J ends lost 1 base and 5 bases respectively, with 9 bases between them. This CDR3 reads CASSQGVGNEQYF. The CDR3 nucleotides read TGCGCCAGCAGCCAAGGGGTAGGGAACGAGCAGTACTTC.

This rearrangement joins TRBV7-2 to TRBJ2-5; 10 nucleotides align to TRBD2. Germline loops: CDR1 SGHTA, CDR2 FQGNSA. J gave up 3 bases and V 1 base, and 8 bases lay outside the gene matches. This CDR3 is 17 amino acids long. The CDR3 region is CASSLEAGGYFKETQYF. The CDR3 DNA reads TGTGCCAGCAGCTTAGAAGCGGGAGGGTATTTTAAAGAGACCCAGTACTTC.

This clonotype was seen at least ten times. The chain couples TRBV27 to TRBJ2-7; weak D call: TRBD1 (6 bases). V was clipped by 2 bases and J by 1 base, with 18 bases between them. The CDR3 totals 17 residues. Germline loops: CDR1 MNHEY, CDR2 SMNVEV (reference sequence). This CDR3 is CASSLTQSRGSSYEQYF. In DNA form, the CDR3 reads TGTGCCAGCAGTTTAACCCAGTCCAGGGGAAGTTCCTACGAGCAGTACTTC.

The V call is TRBV29-1, the J call TRBJ1-1; the D is unclear. Trimming stripped 4 bases from V and 4 bases from J, with 7 bases between. CDR1 is SQVTM and CDR2 is ANQGSEA in the germline V gene. This CDR3 comprises 11 residues. The CDR3 spells CSVGHGTEAFF. The CDR3 bases are TGCAGCGTTGGACACGGCACTGAAGCTTTCTTT.

This clonotype came up a few times. It may be a read error: a sequence one base away is much more abundant. V and J are TRBV12-3 or TRBV12-4 and TRBJ1-1, with D unclear. The V gene lost 3 bases and the J gene lost 7 bases, with 15 bases spanning the gap. The CDR3 covers 14 residues. This chain's CDR3 is CASSFRLIGVEAFF. The CDR3 bases are TGTGCCAGCAGTTTTAGGCTCATCGGCGTTGAAGCTTTCTTT.

In its sample, this clonotype was seen many times. This chain links TRBV11-3 with TRBJ2-2; perhaps TRBD1 as D (6 bases). Germline V gene data show CDR1 as SGHNT and CDR2 as YENEEA. The germline V and J ends were trimmed by 2 bases and 2 bases, with 12 bases remaining between them. The CDR3 has 16 residues. The DNA of the CDR3 is TGTGCCAGCAGCTTACAGGGGAGCGGTAACACCGGGGAGCTGTTTTTT. Its translation is CASSLQGSGNTGELFF.

The chain employs TRBV29-1 and TRBJ1-2, with D unresolved. The CDR3 is made up of 12 amino acids. Germline lookup yields CDR1 SQVTM and CDR2 ANQGSEA. Trimming shortened V by 6 bases and J by 4 bases, and 12 bases separated the two germline ends. Here the CDR3 reads CSVRPTTYGYTF. The CDR3 DNA reads as TGCAGCGTCCGACCGACGACCTATGGCTACACCTTC.

This clonotype was recorded once. A single base separates this from a much larger clone, so it may be a read error. The chain is built from TRBV7-3 and TRBJ1-5, with a tentative D call TRBD1 (5 bases). The CDR3 length is 14 residues. V was shortened by 5 bases and J by 1 base, with 9 bases between the two germline ends. CDR1 SGHTA and CDR2 FQGTGA come from the germline V gene. The CDR3 reads CASSHGDSNQPQHF. DNA of the CDR3: TGTGCCAGCAGCCACGGGGACAGCAATCAGCCCCAGCATTTT.

The chain joins TRBV5-1 to TRBJ2-1; perhaps TRBD2 as D (6 bases). Germline-derived CDR1 and CDR2 are SGHRS and YFSETQ. The germline V and J ends were trimmed by 0 bases and 8 bases, with 15 bases remaining between them. The CDR3 loop spans 15 amino acids. CDR3 amino acids: CASSLVRGGRYEQFF. Here the CDR3 DNA reads TGCGCCAGCAGCTTGGTGCGGGGCGGTCGGTATGAGCAGTTCTTC.

CDR3 DNA: TGCGCCAGCAGCCAAGAGTCGGCTGGAAACACCATATATTTT. Its protein is CASSQESAGNTIYF. This chain joins TRBV4-3 and TRBJ1-3; D not certain. Germline V gives CDR1 LGHNA, CDR2 YSLEER. V gave up 0 bases and J gave up 2 bases, with 5 bases separating them. The CDR3 sequence is 14 residues long.

This clonotype was found a few times. This chain links TRBV10-3 with TRBJ1-1, with 7 bases matching TRBD1. The V gene's germline CDR1 is ENHRY and CDR2 SYGVKD. The CDR3 runs 15 residues. Trimming took 4 bases from V and 0 from J; bases not matched to a gene: 5. In nucleotides, the CDR3 is TGTGCCATCAGTGCGGGACAGCCCATGAACACTGAAGCTTTCTTT. Its translation is CAISAGQPMNTEAFF.

The sample holds a few counts of this clonotype. The chain couples TRBV28 to TRBJ2-1, with TRBD2 matching over 13 bases. Germline CDR1 MDHEN, CDR2 SYDVKM. Trimming at V came to 6 bases and at J to 7 bases, leaving 6 bases not matched to a gene. This CDR3 comprises 15 residues. The CDR3 nucleotides read TGTGCCAGCAGGGGACTAGCGGGATTATCTAATGAGCAGTTCTTC. The encoded protein is CASRGLAGLSNEQFF.

This clonotype came up many times. The chain carries TRBV11-2 and TRBJ2-5; D may match TRBD1 or TRBD2 (5 bases each). Germline CDR1 and CDR2: SGHAT and FQNNGV. Trimming took off 4 bases at V and 3 bases at J, with 9 bases between the two ends. The CDR3 totals 13 residues. CDR3: CASSSGAKETQYF. For the CDR3, the DNA is TGTGCCAGCAGCTCCGGGGCTAAAGAGACCCAGTACTTC.

Notes on this clonotype: A read error may produce the germline difference seen at one junction end. The chain couples TRBV6-9 to TRBJ2-2, with 16 positions matching TRBD2. In germline, CDR1 is MNHGY, CDR2 SVAAGI. The CDR3 is 17 amino acids. The CDR3 protein is CASSLGLAGGPGGELFF. In DNA, the CDR3 is TGTGCCAGCAGTTTGGGACTAGCGGGGGGGCCGGGCGGGGAGCTGTTCTTT.

J is TRBJ1-5 and V is TRBV7-9; D gene ambiguous. V lost 11 bases and J lost 0, with 11 bases in between. CDR1 is SEHNR, CDR2 FQNEAQ, per germline (reference sequence). CDR3 length: 13 residues. The CDR3 DNA sequence: TGTGCCTTAAGCCGGGATAGCAATCAGCCCCAGCATTTT. Translation gives CALSRDSNQPQHF. Full variable domain (remainder filled in from reference TRBV7-9 and TRBJ1-5): DTGVSQNPRHKITKRGQNVTFRCDPISEHNRLYWYRQTLGQGPEFLTYFQNEAQLEKSRLLSDRFSAERPKGSFSTLEIQRTEQGDSAMYLCALSRDSNQPQHFGDGTRLSIL.

The J gene is TRBJ2-4, the V gene TRBV5-1, with D possibly being TRBD1 or TRBD2 (5 bases each). Trimming cost V 7 bases and J 1 base, with 18 bases left between them. Germline CDR1 is SGHRS and CDR2 is YFSETQ. The CDR3 loop spans 16 amino acids. The chain's CDR3 is CASGAGLEIAKNIQYF. The CDR3 nucleotides read TGCGCCAGCGGGGCGGGCCTCGAAATTGCCAAAAACATTCAGTACTTC. The entire variable domain, with the rest obtained from reference TRBV5-1 and TRBJ2-4, is as follows: KAGVTQTPRYLIKTRGQQVTLSCSPISGHRSVSWYQQTPGQGLQFLFEYFSETQRNKGNFPGRFSGRQFSNSRSEMNVSTLELGDSALYLCASGAGLEIAKNIQYFGAGTRLSVL.

This clonotype was counted between two and nine times. The J gene is TRBJ2-7, the V gene TRBV3-1; 8 positions match TRBD2. V was clipped by 7 bases and J by 5 bases; unmatched bases: 19. The CDR3 loop spans 17 amino acids. Germline-derived CDR1 and CDR2 are LGHDT and YNNKEL (reference sequence). CDR3 protein: CASTQEGFSGMADEQYF. The CDR3 nucleotides read TGTGCCAGCACTCAAGAGGGTTTTAGCGGGATGGCCGACGAGCAGTACTTC.

This clonotype was recorded many times. The genes are TRBV5-1 and TRBJ2-2, with unresolved D. The germline gives CDR1 SGHRS, CDR2 YFSETQ. V lost 0 bases to trimming and J lost 5 bases, with 8 bases between them. The CDR3 is made up of 14 amino acids. The CDR3 protein is CASSLVGKTGELFF. The CDR3 DNA reads TGCGCCAGCAGCTTGGTGGGGAAGACCGGGGAGCTGTTTTTT.

This clonotype was recorded many times. This chain uses TRBV7-9 with TRBJ2-7; D remains ambiguous. Trimming removed 4 bases at V and 2 bases at J, with 6 bases between. This CDR3 has 12 amino acids. Looked up from germline, CDR1 is SEHNR and CDR2 is FQNEAQ (reference sequence). CDR3 in amino acids: CASSSLTYEQYF. The CDR3 region has the DNA TGTGCCAGCAGCTCTTTAACCTACGAGCAGTACTTC.

The chain combines TRBV28 with TRBJ2-7; D assignment may be TRBD1 or TRBD2 (5 bases each). CDR3 length: 12 residues. Germline lookup yields CDR1 MDHEN and CDR2 SYDVKM. Trimming pared 8 bases from V and 5 bases from J, leaving 13 bases between. The CDR3 bases are TGTGCCAGCCTGAGGCAGGGAGACGAGCAGTACTTC. Its translation is CASLRQGDEQYF. Filled out from reference TRBV28 and TRBJ2-7, the complete variable domain reads DVKVTQSSRYLVKRTGEKVFLECVQDMDHENMFWYRQDPGLGLRLIYFSYDVKMKEKGDIPEGYSVSREKKERFSLILESASTNQTSMYLCASLRQGDEQYFGPGTRLTVT.

As concerns this clonotype: A much larger clone lies a single base off, so this may be a read error. The chain has TRBV5-1 and TRBJ1-2, with 7 bases lining up with TRBD1. CDR3 length: 13 amino acids. Germline V gene lookup returns CDR1 SGHRS and CDR2 YFSETQ. Written as DNA, the CDR3 is TGCGCCAGCAGAGAGACCCAGGGGGATGGCCACACCTTC. It specifies CASRETQGDGHTF.

This chain links TRBV2 with TRBJ1-6; 9 bases align to TRBD1. CDR1 is SNHLY, CDR2 FYNNEI, per germline. The V segment lost 6 bases and the J segment 8 bases; nucleotides outside the gene matches: 5. The CDR3 consists of 14 residues. The CDR3 reads CASRETGGYSPLHF. The CDR3 DNA reads as TGTGCCAGCAGGGAAACAGGGGGCTATTCACCCCTCCACTTT.

There are a few counts of this clonotype. V and J are TRBV6-1 and TRBJ2-4; 9 nucleotides match TRBD2. The germline CDR1 and CDR2 sequences are MNHNS and SASEGT. The junction had 1 base not matched to a gene; V was cut back by 3 bases and J by 4 bases. This CDR3 contains 14 residues. CDR3 residues: CASSEAGGKNIQYF. The CDR3 nucleotides read TGTGCCAGCAGTGAGGCGGGGGGGAAAAACATTCAGTACTTC.

This clonotype was observed at least ten times. The V call is TRBV7-2, the J call TRBJ2-7; D ambiguous. Per the germline V gene, CDR1 is SGHTA and CDR2 is FQGNSA. The CDR3 is 13 amino acids. V dropped 5 bases and J dropped 1 base, with 9 bases sitting between them. The chain's CDR3 is CASSPRRSYEQYF. The DNA for the CDR3 is TGTGCCAGCAGCCCCCGCAGGTCCTACGAGCAGTACTTC.